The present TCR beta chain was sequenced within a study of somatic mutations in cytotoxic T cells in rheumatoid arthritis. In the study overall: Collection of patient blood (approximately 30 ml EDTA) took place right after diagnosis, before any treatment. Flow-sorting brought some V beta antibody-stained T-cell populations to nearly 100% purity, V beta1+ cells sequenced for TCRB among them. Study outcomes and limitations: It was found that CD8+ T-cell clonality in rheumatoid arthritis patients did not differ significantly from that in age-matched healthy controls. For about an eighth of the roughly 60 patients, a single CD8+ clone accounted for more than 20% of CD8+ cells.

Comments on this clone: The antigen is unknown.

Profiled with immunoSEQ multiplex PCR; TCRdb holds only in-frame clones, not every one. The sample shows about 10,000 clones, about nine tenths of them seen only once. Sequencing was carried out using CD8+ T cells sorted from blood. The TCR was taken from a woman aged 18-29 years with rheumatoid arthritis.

The CDR3 is CASSKAGGYNEQFF. The CDR3, as DNA: TGTGCCAGCAGCAAAGCGGGGGGCTACAATGAGCAGTTCTTC. The chain has TRBV11-3 and TRBJ2-1, with TRBD2 matching 9 bases. The CDR3 is 14 residues long. Germline CDR1 and CDR2: SGHNT and YENEEA. Trimming cost V 5 bases and J 3 bases; bases outside gene matches: 2.